Following are 5 T cell receptor beta chains from one sample sequenced in a study of OX40 agonist ivuxolimab in advanced cancers. Using immunoSEQ multiplex PCR, the repertoire was profiled, and TCRdb retains in-frame clones only, with some absent. The sample includes tens of thousands of clones, around 90% of them seen just once. The specimen comprised CD4+ or CD8+ T cells sorted from blood, sampled in a trial of the OX40 agonist ivuxolimab. These receptors were taken from an adult with an advanced solid tumor such as melanoma, head and neck, liver or kidney cancer.

CDR3 DNA: TGTGCCAGCAGCTTCCACAGGGGGCAGGACACCGGGGAGCTGTTTTTT. Its translation is CASSFHRGQDTGELFF. V is TRBV5-4 and J is TRBJ2-2; TRBD1 matches 9 bases. The trim removed 2 bases at V and 3 bases at J, leaving 5 bases unmatched. Per the germline V gene, CDR1 is SGHNT and CDR2 is YYREEE (reference sequence). This CDR3 has 16 residues.

This rearrangement joins TRBV18 to TRBJ2-2, with D possibly TRBD2 on 5 matching bases. The CDR3 has 16 amino acids. The V end lost 0 bases, the J end lost 6 bases, and 14 bases lay between the germline ends. Germline-derived CDR1 and CDR2 are KGHSH and LQKENI. CDR3 protein: CASSPPFEGGPGELFF. As DNA, the CDR3 is TGTGCCAGCTCACCACCGTTCGAGGGCGGGCCCGGGGAGCTGTTTTTT.

The J gene is TRBJ1-2, the V gene TRBV6-5; tentatively, D is TRBD1 (6 bases). V was clipped by 5 bases and J by 7 bases, with 17 bases between them. Germline loops: CDR1 MNHEY, CDR2 SVGAGI. The CDR3 runs to 14 residues. The DNA of the CDR3 is TGTGCCAGCAGTCAGGAGGGGGGATTGCGTGGCTACACCTTC. It codes for CASSQEGGLRGYTF.

This chain joins TRBV4-3 and TRBJ2-2, with 8 bases fitting TRBD1. The length of the CDR3 is 17 residues. Looked up from germline, CDR1 is LGHNA and CDR2 is YSLEER. The trim removed 3 bases at V and 2 bases at J, leaving 8 bases unmatched. DNA of the CDR3: TGCGCCAGCAGCCATCTAGGGGACAGGATAAACACCGGGGAGCTGTTTTTT. This sequence encodes CASSHLGDRINTGELFF.

V gene TRBV6-5 combines with J gene TRBJ1-5, with TRBD1 identical over 11 bases. V lost 6 bases and J lost 4; bases outside the gene matches: 5. The CDR3 totals 15 residues. CDR1 is MNHEY, CDR2 SVGAGI, per germline. CDR3 sequence (DNA): TGTGCCAGCAGATCGGACAGGGGGCGAAATCAGCCCCAGCATTTT. This sequence encodes CASRSDRGRNQPQHF.